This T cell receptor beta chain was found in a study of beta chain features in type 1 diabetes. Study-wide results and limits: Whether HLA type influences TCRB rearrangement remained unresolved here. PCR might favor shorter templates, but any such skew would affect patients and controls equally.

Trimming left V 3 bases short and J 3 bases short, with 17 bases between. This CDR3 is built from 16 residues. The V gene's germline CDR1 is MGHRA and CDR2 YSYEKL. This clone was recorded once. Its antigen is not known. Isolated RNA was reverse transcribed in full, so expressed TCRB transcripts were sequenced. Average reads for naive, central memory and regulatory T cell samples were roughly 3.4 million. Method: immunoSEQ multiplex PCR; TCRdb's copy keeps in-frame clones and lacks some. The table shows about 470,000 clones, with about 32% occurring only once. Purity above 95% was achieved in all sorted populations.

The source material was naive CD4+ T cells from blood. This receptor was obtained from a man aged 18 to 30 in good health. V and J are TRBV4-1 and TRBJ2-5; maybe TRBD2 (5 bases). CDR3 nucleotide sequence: TGCGCCAGCAGCCAGAGCCTACGGGGATGGGAAGAGACCCAGTACTTC. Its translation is CASSQSLRGWEETQYF.